These 30 T cell receptor beta chains originate from one sample sequenced in a study of blood T cell repertoires in COVID-19 (TCRdb year 2020). The library relied on the immunoSEQ multiplex PCR assay. TCRdb provides this immuneACCESS table in a form limited to in-frame rearrangements. Some clones are lacking; in checked studies, under half of them reflect an unresolved V gene, and why the rest are absent is not known. The sample contains more than 45,000 clones, about 89% of them found a single time. The ten most abundant clones make up more than 15% of the sample. Sequencing was performed on peripheral blood. The receptor set was obtained from a man aged 55 to 70 with active or convalescent COVID-19.

This sequence joins TRBV5-8 and TRBJ1-3; D is unresolved. Germline CDR1 and CDR2: SGHTS and YDEGEE. This CDR3 spans 14 amino acids. Between the trimmed V and J ends, which lost 2 bases and 1 base, there was a span of 7 bases. The CDR3, as DNA: TGTGCCAGCAGCTTTACGGGATCTGGAAACACCATATATTTT. This codes for CASSFTGSGNTIYF.

The gene calls are TRBV2 and TRBJ2-1; 8 bases agree with TRBD1. The CDR3 contains 14 residues. V lost 6 bases, J lost 9 bases, and 10 bases stayed unmatched. Per germline, CDR1 SNHLY and CDR2 FYNNEI. CDR3 in amino acids: CASRGTGLPLEQFF. CDR3 DNA: TGTGCCAGCAGGGGGACAGGACTCCCGCTTGAGCAGTTCTTC.

The chain couples TRBV10-1 to TRBJ2-1; TRBD1 might be the D (5 bases). CDR1 WNHNN and CDR2 SYGVQD come from the germline V gene (reference sequence). Trimming cost V 0 bases and J 8 bases, with 11 bases left between them. This CDR3 has 14 amino acids. This CDR3 is CASSESSGFDEQFF. Written as DNA, the CDR3 is TGCGCCAGCAGTGAGTCCTCAGGGTTCGATGAGCAGTTCTTC.

The chain recombines TRBV24-1 with TRBJ1-4, with 9 bases matching TRBD1. Trimming cost V 3 bases and J 7 bases; bases outside gene matches: 8. CDR3 size: 16 residues. The germline V gene has CDR1 KGHDR and CDR2 SFDVKD. The CDR3 is CATSDPRQGEVEKLFF. The DNA for the CDR3 is TGTGCCACCAGTGATCCGCGACAGGGGGAAGTTGAAAAACTGTTTTTT.

This chain joins TRBV7-8 and TRBJ2-2; no firm D call. The CDR3 is 16 residues long. The V gene lost 1 base and the J gene lost 0 bases, with 9 bases spanning the gap. Looked up from germline, CDR1 is SGHVS and CDR2 is FQNEAQ. CDR3 loop: CASSLDAGANTGELFF. The CDR3 nucleotides read TGTGCCAGCAGCTTAGACGCAGGCGCGAACACCGGGGAGCTGTTTTTT.

V is TRBV9 and J is TRBJ2-5; 8 positions agree with TRBD1. Germline values: CDR1 SGDLS, CDR2 YYNGEE. This CDR3 has 14 residues. V was clipped by 0 bases and J by 5 bases; unmatched bases: 3. As DNA, the CDR3 is TGTGCCAGCAGCGTAGGACAGGGGAAGGAGACCCAGTACTTC. It specifies CASSVGQGKETQYF.

The V call is TRBV6-5, the J call TRBJ1-2; D ambiguous. Germline CDR1 and CDR2: MNHEY and SVGAGI. V shed 6 bases and J shed 0 bases, with 8 bases lying between them. CDR3 length equals 13 residues. The CDR3 nucleotides are TGTGCCAGCAGAAGCACGCCTAACTATGGCTACACCTTC. Translation: CASRSTPNYGYTF.

The V gene is TRBV5-4, the J gene TRBJ2-5, with 8 bases fitting TRBD2. This CDR3 is built from 14 residues. Germline V CDR1 and CDR2: SGHNT, YYREEE (reference sequence). The V gene end was trimmed by 4 bases and the J gene end by 4 bases; junction bases not matched to a gene: 6. The CDR3 nucleotides read TGTGCCAGCAGCCCCCGGGAGGGAGGAGAGACCCAGTACTTC. This codes for CASSPREGGETQYF. Full variable domain (missing parts from reference TRBV5-4 and TRBJ2-5): ETGVTQSPTHLIKTRGQQVTLRCSSQSGHNTVSWYQQALGQGPQFIFQYYREEENGRGNFPPRFSGLQFPNYSSELNVNALELDDSALYLCASSPREGGETQYFGPGTRLLVL.

The CDR3 nucleotides read TGTGCCTGGAGTGCGGGACTAGCGGGGGAAGATGAGCAGTTCTTC. Its translation is CAWSAGLAGEDEQFF. The chain couples TRBV30 to TRBJ2-1, with 14 positions matching TRBD2. In germline, CDR1 is GTSNPN, CDR2 SVGIG (reference sequence). The CDR3 has 15 residues. After removal of 1 base from V and 8 bases from J, the junction contained 4 bases not matched to a gene.

Only one count was recorded for this clone. The genes are TRBV2 and TRBJ2-7; tentatively, D is TRBD1 (5 bases). The CDR3 extends over 13 amino acids. Germline V gene data show CDR1 as SNHLY and CDR2 as FYNNEI. V dropped 7 bases and J dropped 3 bases, with 13 bases sitting between them. This chain's CDR3 is CASKNRLGYEQYF. CDR3 DNA sequence: TGTGCCAGCAAAAACAGGTTGGGCTACGAGCAGTACTTC. The complete variable domain, with remaining parts taken from reference TRBV2 and TRBJ2-7, reads EPEVTQTPSHQVTQMGQEVILRCVPISNHLYFYWYRQILGQKVEFLVSFYNNEISEKSEIFDDQFSVERPDGSNFTLKIRSTKLEDSAMYFCASKNRLGYEQYFGPGTRLTVT.

The genes are TRBV7-2 and TRBJ1-6, with TRBD1 identical over 7 bases. This CDR3 spans 15 amino acids. The germline CDR1 and CDR2 sequences are SGHTA and FQGNSA. J gave up 8 bases and V 3 bases, and 7 bases lay outside the gene matches. The CDR3 loop reads CASSLTYRGDSPLHF. CDR3 nucleotide sequence: TGTGCCAGCAGCTTGACCTACAGGGGTGATTCACCCCTCCACTTT.

This clone showed up just once. The genes are TRBV3-1 (or the pseudogene TRBV3-2) and TRBJ2-7; 12 bases line up with TRBD1. There are 13 residues in the CDR3. Looked up from germline, CDR1 is LGHDT and CDR2 is YNNKEL (reference sequence). V lost 8 bases and J lost 5; bases outside the gene matches: 4. In DNA, the CDR3 is TGTGCCAGCGCGGGACAGGGGGCGGACGAGCAGTACTTC. Protein: CASAGQGADEQYF.

This rearrangement joins TRBV30 to TRBJ1-4; no reliable D call. Germline V CDR1 and CDR2: GTSNPN, SVGIG (reference sequence). Trimming removed 1 base from V and 8 bases from J, with 11 bases in between. The CDR3 is 13 residues long. CDR3 in amino acids: CAWSGDGREKLFF. In nucleotides, the CDR3 is TGTGCCTGGAGTGGAGACGGCAGGGAAAAACTGTTTTTT.

The J gene is TRBJ2-3, the V gene TRBV18; no clear D. CDR1 is KGHSH, CDR2 LQKENI, per germline. V was shortened by 2 bases and J by 2 bases, with 8 bases between the two germline ends. This CDR3 region has 14 residues. The CDR3 sequence: CASSPGGTTDTQYF. DNA for the CDR3: TGTGCCAGCTCACCAGGTGGCACCACAGATACGCAGTATTTT.

This chain connects TRBV3-1 (or the pseudogene TRBV3-2) to TRBJ2-3; tentatively, D is TRBD2 (6 bases). Trimming shortened V by 4 bases and J by 5 bases, and 16 bases separated the two germline ends. This CDR3 is 15 amino acids long. Per germline, CDR1 LGHDT and CDR2 YNNKEL (reference sequence). CDR3 coding DNA: TGTGCCAGCAGCCCCTTGACTAGGCGGGAAGATACGCAGTATTTT. It specifies CASSPLTRREDTQYF.

The J gene is TRBJ2-1, the V gene TRBV18; a weak D match, TRBD2 (5 bases). V lost 2 bases and J 4 bases, leaving 9 bases between the germline ends. Per the germline V gene, CDR1 is KGHSH and CDR2 is LQKENI. This CDR3 contains 14 residues. The CDR3 DNA reads as TGTGCCAGCTCACCAAATTGGGAGTACAATGAGCAGTTCTTC. This translates into CASSPNWEYNEQFF.

J is TRBJ1-2 and V is TRBV5-1, with 8 bases lining up with TRBD1. The CDR3 loop spans 13 amino acids. The junction had 5 bases not matched to a gene; V was cut back by 3 bases and J by 7 bases. Germline loops: CDR1 SGHRS, CDR2 YFSETQ. The CDR3 sequence is CASSWGQVSGYTF. The DNA of the CDR3 is TGCGCCAGCAGCTGGGGACAGGTCTCTGGCTACACCTTC.

The chain links TRBV6-5 to TRBJ2-7; D may be TRBD1 (5 bases). From germline, CDR1 is MNHEY and CDR2 SVGAGI. Trimming pared 7 bases from V and 0 bases from J, leaving 10 bases between. CDR3 length: 13 residues. CDR3 nucleotides: TGTGCCAGCACCAAAGGACACTCCTACGAGCAGTACTTC. It translates to CASTKGHSYEQYF.

J is TRBJ2-5 and V is TRBV7-3; 11 positions match TRBD2. V lost 4 bases, J lost 1 base, and 2 bases stayed unmatched. This CDR3 has 15 residues. The V gene's germline CDR1 is SGHTA and CDR2 FQGTGA. The DNA for the CDR3 is TGTGCCAGCAGCTGGCTAGCGGGGGGCCAAGAGACCCAGTACTTC. As protein: CASSWLAGGQETQYF.

This chain connects TRBV29-1 to TRBJ1-1; D unresolved. Trimming shortened V by 1 base and J by 7 bases, and 19 bases separated the two germline ends. CDR3 length: 15 amino acids. The germline V gene encodes CDR1 SQVTM and CDR2 ANQGSEA. CDR3 loop: CSVEVNLLVGGEAFF. As DNA, the CDR3 is TGCAGCGTTGAAGTGAACCTCCTGGTAGGAGGTGAAGCTTTCTTT.

The gene calls are TRBV7-2 and TRBJ2-1; possible D gene TRBD2, 6 bases. Germline loops: CDR1 SGHTA, CDR2 FQGNSA. V lost 2 bases to trimming and J lost 6 bases, with 11 bases between them. The CDR3 extends over 14 amino acids. CDR3 DNA: TGTGCCAGCAGCTTATGGGACTCGCCCAATGAGCAGTTCTTC. Translating gives CASSLWDSPNEQFF.

The CDR3 region is CASSFSRGQVLLTDTQYF. The CDR3 DNA sequence: TGTGCCAGCAGTTTCTCCCGAGGACAGGTCCTCCTCACAGATACGCAGTATTTT. V gene TRBV7-9 combines with J gene TRBJ2-3; 7 nucleotides match TRBD1. From germline, CDR1 is SEHNR and CDR2 FQNEAQ (reference sequence). V was pared by 6 bases and J by 2 bases, with 17 bases of the junction left unmatched. The CDR3 totals 18 residues.

The chain is built from TRBV2 and TRBJ1-1, with TRBD1 matching over 9 bases. This CDR3 region has 14 residues. Germline V gene sequence: CDR1 SNHLY, CDR2 FYNNEI. The V gene end was trimmed by 6 bases and the J gene end by 3 bases; junction bases not matched to a gene: 5. CDR3 in DNA: TGTGCCAGCAGGTGGACAGGGGAGGACACTGAAGCTTTCTTT. Residues: CASRWTGEDTEAFF.

This chain links TRBV2 with TRBJ2-2; 7 bases line up with TRBD2. Unmatched junction bases numbered 10, after V lost 8 bases and J lost 7 bases. Germline values: CDR1 SNHLY, CDR2 FYNNEI. This CDR3 region has 14 residues. DNA of the CDR3: TGTGCCAGCTCTCCCGGGACTACTAACGGGGAGCTGTTTTTT. Its protein is CASSPGTTNGELFF.

The genes are TRBV7-2 and TRBJ2-1, with a possible D match to TRBD2 (7 bases). Germline lookup yields CDR1 SGHTA and CDR2 FQGNSA. Trimming cost V 5 bases and J 3 bases, with 14 bases left between them. This CDR3 is built from 15 residues. The CDR3 nucleotides are TGTGCCAGCAGCCCGGTGGGGGGGCACTACAATGAGCAGTTCTTC. It is translated as CASSPVGGHYNEQFF.

The chain links TRBV14 to TRBJ1-2; possible D gene TRBD1, 5 bases. V lost 1 base, J lost 12 bases, and 12 bases lay in between. The CDR3 is 12 residues long. Germline values: CDR1 SGHDN, CDR2 FVKESK. The CDR3 protein is CASSQVPGWNTF. CDR3 DNA sequence: TGTGCCAGCAGCCAAGTACCAGGGTGGAACACCTTC.

The chain recombines TRBV19 with TRBJ2-7; 8 bases map to TRBD1. Germline CDR1 and CDR2: LNHDA and SQIVND (reference sequence). CDR3 length: 15 residues. Trimming at V came to 2 bases and at J to 5 bases, leaving 8 bases not matched to a gene. The CDR3 spells CASSITGGIGNEQYF. The CDR3, as DNA: TGTGCCAGTAGTATAACAGGGGGAATTGGAAACGAGCAGTACTTC.

The CDR3 coding sequence is TGTGCCAGCAGTGTCGGGATCGGCTCTGGGGCCAACGTCCTGACTTTC. The encoded protein is CASSVGIGSGANVLTF. This chain uses TRBV6-1 with TRBJ2-6; possible D gene TRBD2, 5 bases. Germline loops: CDR1 MNHNS, CDR2 SASEGT. The CDR3 runs to 16 residues. V was trimmed by 4 bases and J by 0 bases, leaving 10 bases between them.

V usage is TRBV19 and J usage is TRBJ1-1, with 7 bases identical to TRBD1. Germline loops: CDR1 LNHDA, CDR2 SQIVND (reference sequence). The CDR3 contains 12 residues. Trimming took 8 bases from V and 6 from J; bases not matched to a gene: 6. CDR3 residues: CASRDREAEAFF. CDR3 bases: TGTGCCAGTCGCGACAGGGAAGCTGAAGCTTTCTTT. The complete variable domain, with remaining parts taken from reference TRBV19 and TRBJ1-1, reads DGGITQSPKYLFRKEGQNVTLSCEQNLNHDAMYWYRQDPGQGLRLIYYSQIVNDFQKGDIAEGYSVSREKKESFPLTVTSAQKNPTAFYLCASRDREAEAFFGQGTRLTVV.

CDR3 amino acids: CASSPYVLAGTDTQYF. The DNA of the CDR3 is TGTGCCAGCAGCCCGTACGTGTTAGCAGGCACAGATACGCAGTATTTT. The chain joins TRBV11-2 to TRBJ2-3; D unclear. The germline V gene has CDR1 SGHAT and CDR2 FQNNGV. Trimming cost V 5 bases and J 1 base, with 16 bases left between them. The length of the CDR3 is 16 residues.